This T cell receptor beta chain was identified in a study of CD8+ T cells in alopecia areata. Overall study context: Each day, treated patients took oral tofacitinib twice, at 5 to 10 mg per dose.

Following RNA extraction, reverse transcription yielded cDNA that acted as the sequencing template. Assay used: immunoSEQ multiplex PCR; TCRdb lists only in-frame clones, some missing. The repertoire holds hundreds of thousands of clones, with approximately 61% as singletons. From germline, CDR1 is LNHNV and CDR2 YYDKDF (reference sequence). The junction had 1 base not matched to a gene; V was cut back by 5 bases and J by 0 bases. CDR3 length: 14 amino acids. The chain joins TRBV15 to TRBJ2-1; 7 bases are a match to TRBD1. The sequencing here drew on CD4+ T cells sorted from blood, taken at week 0. This TCR derives from a human donor with alopecia areata. The CDR3 region has the DNA TGTGCCACCAGCCGACAGGGCTCCTACAATGAGCAGTTCTTC. Its protein product is CATSRQGSYNEQFF. Based on the CDR3 plus reference TRBV15 and TRBJ2-1, the full variable domain is DAMVIQNPRYQVTQFGKPVTLSCSQTLNHNVMYWYQQKSSQAPKLLFHYYDKDFNNEADTPDNFQSRRPNTSFCFLDIRSPGLGDTAMYLCATSRQGSYNEQFFGPGTRLTVL.